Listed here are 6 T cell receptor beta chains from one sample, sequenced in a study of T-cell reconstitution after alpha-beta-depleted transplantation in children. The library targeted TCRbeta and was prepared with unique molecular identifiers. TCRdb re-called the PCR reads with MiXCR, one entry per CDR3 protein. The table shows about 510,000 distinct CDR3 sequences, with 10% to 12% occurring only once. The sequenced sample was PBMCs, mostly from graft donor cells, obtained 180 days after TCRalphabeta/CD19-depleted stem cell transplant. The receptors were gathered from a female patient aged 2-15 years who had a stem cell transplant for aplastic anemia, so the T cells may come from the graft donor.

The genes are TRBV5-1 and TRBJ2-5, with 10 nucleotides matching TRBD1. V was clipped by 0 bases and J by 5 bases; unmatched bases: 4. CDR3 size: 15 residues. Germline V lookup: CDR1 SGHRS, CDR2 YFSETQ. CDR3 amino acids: CASSLAQGQGETQYF. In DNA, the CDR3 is TGCGCCAGCAGCTTGGCCCAGGGACAGGGGGAGACCCAGTACTTC.

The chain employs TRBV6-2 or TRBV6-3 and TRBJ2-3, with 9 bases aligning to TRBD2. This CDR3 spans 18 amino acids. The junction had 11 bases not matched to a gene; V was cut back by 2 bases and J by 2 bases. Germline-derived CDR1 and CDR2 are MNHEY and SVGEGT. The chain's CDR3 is CASSYGGRALISTDTQYF. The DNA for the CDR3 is TGTGCCAGCAGTTACGGCGGGAGGGCCCTCATATCCACAGATACGCAGTATTTT.

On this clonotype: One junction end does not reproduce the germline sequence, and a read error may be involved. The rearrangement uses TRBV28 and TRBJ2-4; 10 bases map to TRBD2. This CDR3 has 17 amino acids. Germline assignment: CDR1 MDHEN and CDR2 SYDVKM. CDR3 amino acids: CASSLSFRETVAGGPHF. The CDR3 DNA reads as TGTGCCAGCAGTTTATCTTTCCGTGAGACTGTAGCGGGAGGTCCACACTTC.

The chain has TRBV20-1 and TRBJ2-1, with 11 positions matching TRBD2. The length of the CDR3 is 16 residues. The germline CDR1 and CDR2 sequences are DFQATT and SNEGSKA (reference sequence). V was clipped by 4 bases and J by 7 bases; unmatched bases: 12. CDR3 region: CSATGLAGTGGNEQFF. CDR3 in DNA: TGCAGTGCTACCGGACTAGCGGGCACCGGGGGAAATGAGCAGTTCTTC.

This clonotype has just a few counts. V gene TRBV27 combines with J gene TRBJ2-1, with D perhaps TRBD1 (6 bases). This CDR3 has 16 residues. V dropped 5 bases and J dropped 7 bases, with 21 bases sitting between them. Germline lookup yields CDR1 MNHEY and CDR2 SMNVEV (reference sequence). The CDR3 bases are TGTGCCAGCAGTCCCCGACAGGCACCCCCAGGGAATGAGCAGTTCTTC. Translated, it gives CASSPRQAPPGNEQFF.

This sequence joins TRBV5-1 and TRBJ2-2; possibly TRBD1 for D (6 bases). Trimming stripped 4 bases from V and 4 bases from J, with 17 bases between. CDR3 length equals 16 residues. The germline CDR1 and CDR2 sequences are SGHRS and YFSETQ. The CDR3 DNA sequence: TGCGCCAGCAGCACGCTGGGGGCCGCGGGCACCGGGGAGCTGTTTTTT. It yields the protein CASSTLGAAGTGELFF. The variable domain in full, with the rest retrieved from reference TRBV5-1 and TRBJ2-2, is KAGVTQTPRYLIKTRGQQVTLSCSPISGHRSVSWYQQTPGQGLQFLFEYFSETQRNKGNFPGRFSGRQFSNSRSEMNVSTLELGDSALYLCASSTLGAAGTGELFFGEGSRLTVL.